The sequence of this T cell receptor beta chain was determined in a study of cytomegalovirus exposure and HLA in healthy donors. The germline V gene encodes CDR1 SGHDT and CDR2 YYEEEE. CDR3 length: 14 amino acids. J was trimmed by 7 bases and V by 5 bases; bases with no gene match: 11. Study-wide results and limits: In an earlier analysis, most TCR beta V segments were productive about 90% or about 30% of the time.

Concerning this clone: Its matching antigen is unknown.

Primers included in the PCR were 60 Vbeta and 13 Jbeta primers. TCRdb's copy holds only in-frame clones and misses some; the assay was immunoSEQ multiplex PCR. The data show 100,000 to 130,000 clones, less than 85% seen once. The receptor comes from a woman in her forties in good health and CMV-seropositive. Sequencing was performed on PBMCs. The rearrangement links TRBV5-6 to TRBJ1-2, with 7 bases matching TRBD1. CDR3 in DNA: TGTGCCAGCAGTTCCGGGACAGTGACAGCTGGCTACACCTTC. It specifies CASSSGTVTAGYTF.